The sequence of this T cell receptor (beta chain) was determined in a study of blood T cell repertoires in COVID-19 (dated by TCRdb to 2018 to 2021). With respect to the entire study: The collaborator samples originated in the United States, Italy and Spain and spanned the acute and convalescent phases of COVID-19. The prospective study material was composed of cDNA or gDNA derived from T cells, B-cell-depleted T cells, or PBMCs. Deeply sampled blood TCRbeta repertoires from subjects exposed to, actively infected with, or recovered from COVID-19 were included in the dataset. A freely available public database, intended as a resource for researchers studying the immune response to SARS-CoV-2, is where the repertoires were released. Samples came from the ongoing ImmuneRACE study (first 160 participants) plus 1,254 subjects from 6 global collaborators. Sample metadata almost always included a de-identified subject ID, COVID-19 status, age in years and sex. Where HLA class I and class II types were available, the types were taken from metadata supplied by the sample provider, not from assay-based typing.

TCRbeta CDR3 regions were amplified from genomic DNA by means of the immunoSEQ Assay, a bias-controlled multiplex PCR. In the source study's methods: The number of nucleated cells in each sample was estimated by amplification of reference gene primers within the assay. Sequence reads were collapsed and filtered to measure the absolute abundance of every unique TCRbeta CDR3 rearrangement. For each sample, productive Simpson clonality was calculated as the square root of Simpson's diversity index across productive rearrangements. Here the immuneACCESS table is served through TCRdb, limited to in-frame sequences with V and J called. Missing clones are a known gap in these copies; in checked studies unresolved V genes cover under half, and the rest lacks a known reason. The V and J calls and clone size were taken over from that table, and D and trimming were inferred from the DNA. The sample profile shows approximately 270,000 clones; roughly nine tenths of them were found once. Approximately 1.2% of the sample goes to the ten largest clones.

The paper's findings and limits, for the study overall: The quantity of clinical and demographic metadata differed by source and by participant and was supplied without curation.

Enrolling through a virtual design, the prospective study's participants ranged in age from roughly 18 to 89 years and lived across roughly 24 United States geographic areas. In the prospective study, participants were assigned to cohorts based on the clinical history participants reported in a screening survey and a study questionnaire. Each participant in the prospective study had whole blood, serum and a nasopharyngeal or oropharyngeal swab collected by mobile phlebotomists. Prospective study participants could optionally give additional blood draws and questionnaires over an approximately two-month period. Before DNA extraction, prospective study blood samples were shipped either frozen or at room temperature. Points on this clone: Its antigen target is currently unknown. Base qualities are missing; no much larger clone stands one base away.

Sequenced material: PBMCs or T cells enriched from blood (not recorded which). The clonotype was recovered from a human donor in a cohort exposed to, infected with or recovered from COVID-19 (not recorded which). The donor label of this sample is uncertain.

CDR3 region: CASSPDRANEKLFF. The DNA sequence is as follows: TGTGCCAGCAGCCCGGACAGGGCTAATGAAAAACTGTTTTTT. The receptor chain draws on TRBV3-1 (or the pseudogene TRBV3-2) and TRBJ1-4; 8 nucleotides in the junction match TRBD1. The CDR3, cysteine through phenylalanine, is 14 amino acids long. The CDR3 DNA has 42 bases and is translated from base 1. CDR1 and CDR2 (LGHDT, YNNKEL) derive from the germline V gene (reference sequence). After removal of 4 bases from V and 3 bases from J, the junction retains 1 base not matched to a gene.